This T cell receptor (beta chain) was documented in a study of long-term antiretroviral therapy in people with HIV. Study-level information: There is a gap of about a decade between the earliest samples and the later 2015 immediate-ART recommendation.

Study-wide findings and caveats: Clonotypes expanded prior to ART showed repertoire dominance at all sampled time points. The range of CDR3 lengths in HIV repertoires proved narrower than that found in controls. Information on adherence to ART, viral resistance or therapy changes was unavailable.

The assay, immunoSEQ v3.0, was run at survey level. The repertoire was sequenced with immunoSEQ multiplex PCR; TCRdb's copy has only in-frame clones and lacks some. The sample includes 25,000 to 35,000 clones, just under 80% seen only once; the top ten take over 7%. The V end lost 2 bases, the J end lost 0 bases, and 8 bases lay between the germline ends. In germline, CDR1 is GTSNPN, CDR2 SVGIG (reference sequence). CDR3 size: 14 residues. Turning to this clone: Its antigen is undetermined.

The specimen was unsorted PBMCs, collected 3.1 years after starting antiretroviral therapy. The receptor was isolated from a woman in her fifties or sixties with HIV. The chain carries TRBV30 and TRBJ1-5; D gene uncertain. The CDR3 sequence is CAWSRGYSNQPQHF. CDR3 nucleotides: TGTGCCTGGAGTCGGGGATATAGCAATCAGCCCCAGCATTTT.